Described below is a single T cell receptor beta chain sequence and its context. In the original analysis: Nucleated cell number was recorded as an estimate derived from reference gene primer amplification. Libraries were prepared by immunoSEQ multiplex PCR; TCRdb keeps only in-frame clonotypes and omits some of them. V, J and clone size were drawn from that table, and D and trimming were deduced from the DNA. The sample contains about 180,000 clones, approximately 88% of which appear only once. The data derive from a study of blood T cell repertoires in COVID-19. Study background: Donors in the United States, Italy and Spain gave samples during acute or convalescent COVID-19.

The TCR was taken from a woman aged 30 to 39 with acute or convalescent COVID-19. The sample taken for sequencing was peripheral blood.

This CDR3 reads CASSFHGSYTF. The CDR3 bases are TGTGCCAGCAGTTTTCACGGGAGCTACACCTTC. The chain has TRBV28 and TRBJ1-2; D is undetermined. With 3 bases removed from V and 9 bases from J, the gap between germline ends came to 8 bases. Germline-derived CDR1 and CDR2 are MDHEN and SYDVKM. The CDR3 runs 11 residues.